The TCR beta chain described here comes from a study of cytomegalovirus exposure and HLA in healthy donors. The PCR contained 60 Vbeta and 13 Jbeta primers. TCRdb's copy holds only in-frame clones and misses some; the assay was immunoSEQ multiplex PCR. The table lists around 150,000 clones, less than 90% of them singletons. The V end was cut by 5 bases, the J end by 2 bases, with 9 bases between. The V gene's germline CDR1 is SGHNT and CDR2 YENEEA. This CDR3 has 13 residues. The source is a boy between 2 and 15 years old in good health and CMV-seronegative. V is TRBV11-3 and J is TRBJ1-2, with D hard to call. Material: PBMCs. The CDR3 loop reads CASSPSGNYGYTF. In nucleotides, the CDR3 is TGTGCCAGCAGCCCATCCGGGAACTATGGCTACACCTTC.